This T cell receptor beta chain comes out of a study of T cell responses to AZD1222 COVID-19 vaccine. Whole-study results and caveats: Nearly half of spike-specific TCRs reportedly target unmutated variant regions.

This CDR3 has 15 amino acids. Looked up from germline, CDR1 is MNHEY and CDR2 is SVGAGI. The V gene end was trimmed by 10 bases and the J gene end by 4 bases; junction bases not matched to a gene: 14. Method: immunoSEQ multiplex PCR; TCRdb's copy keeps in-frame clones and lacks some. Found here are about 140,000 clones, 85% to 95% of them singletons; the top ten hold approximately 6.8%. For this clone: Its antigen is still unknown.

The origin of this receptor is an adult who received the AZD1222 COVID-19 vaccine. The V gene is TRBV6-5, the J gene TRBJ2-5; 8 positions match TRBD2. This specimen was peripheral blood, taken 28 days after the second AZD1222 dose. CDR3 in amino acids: CATNELDGRGETQYF. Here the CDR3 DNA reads TGTGCCACCAACGAACTGGACGGGAGGGGAGAGACCCAGTACTTC.